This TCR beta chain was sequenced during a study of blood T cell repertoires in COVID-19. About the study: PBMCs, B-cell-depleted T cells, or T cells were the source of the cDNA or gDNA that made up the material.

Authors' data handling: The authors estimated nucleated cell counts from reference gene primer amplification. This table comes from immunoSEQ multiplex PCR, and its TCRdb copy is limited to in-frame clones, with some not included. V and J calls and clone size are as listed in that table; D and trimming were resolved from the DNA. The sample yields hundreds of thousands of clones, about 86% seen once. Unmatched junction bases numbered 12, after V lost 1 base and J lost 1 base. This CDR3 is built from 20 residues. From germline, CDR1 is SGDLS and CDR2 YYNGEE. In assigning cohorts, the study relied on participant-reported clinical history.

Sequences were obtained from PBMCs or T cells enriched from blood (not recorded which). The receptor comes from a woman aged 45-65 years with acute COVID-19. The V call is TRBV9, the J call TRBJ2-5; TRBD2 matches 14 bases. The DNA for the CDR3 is TGTGCCAGCAGCGTAACAACCACTAGACTAGCGGGAGGGCCCCAAGAGACCCAGTACTTC. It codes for CASSVTTTRLAGGPQETQYF.